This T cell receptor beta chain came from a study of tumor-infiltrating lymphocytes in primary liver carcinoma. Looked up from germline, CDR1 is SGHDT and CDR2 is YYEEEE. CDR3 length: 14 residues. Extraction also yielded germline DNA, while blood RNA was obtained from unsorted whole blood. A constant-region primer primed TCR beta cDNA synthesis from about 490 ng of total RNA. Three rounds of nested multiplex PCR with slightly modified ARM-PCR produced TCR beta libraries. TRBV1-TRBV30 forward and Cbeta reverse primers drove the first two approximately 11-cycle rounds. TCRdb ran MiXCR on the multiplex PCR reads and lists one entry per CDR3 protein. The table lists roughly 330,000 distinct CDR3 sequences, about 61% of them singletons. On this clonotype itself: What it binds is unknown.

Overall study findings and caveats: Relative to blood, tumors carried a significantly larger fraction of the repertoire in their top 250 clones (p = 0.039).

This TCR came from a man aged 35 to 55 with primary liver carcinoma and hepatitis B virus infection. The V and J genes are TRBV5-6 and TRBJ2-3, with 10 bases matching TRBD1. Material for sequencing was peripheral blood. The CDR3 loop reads CASHGTGALNMQYF. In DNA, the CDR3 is TGTGCTAGCCATGGGACAGGGGCCTTGAACATGCAGTATTTT.